This T cell receptor beta chain stems from a study of human T cells and chemical hapten exposure. As to time point: pre-sensitization, week 0. The treatment denotes: therapeutic diphenylcyclopropenone sensitization with weekly scalp DPC. There are 15 residues in the CDR3. CDR1 is MGHDK, CDR2 SYGVNS, per germline. V lost 4 bases, J lost 3 bases, and 4 bases stayed unmatched. One entry per CDR3 protein, called by TCRdb with MiXCR from the RACE reads. The data show 190,000 or so distinct CDR3 sequences, approximately 31% seen once. V usage is TRBV25-1 and J usage is TRBJ2-1; 9 bases agree with TRBD2. The specimen comprised whole blood, sampled in connection with sensitization to the hapten diphenylcyclopropenone (DPC). The sequence was collected from a woman in her twenties or thirties with alopecia areata. Some clones in this sample may be carry-over from other donors' samples. The CDR3 here is CASSAAGGGYNEQFF. CDR3 DNA sequence: TGTGCCAGCAGTGCGGCGGGAGGGGGCTACAATGAGCAGTTCTTC.